These 24 T cell receptor beta chains were sequenced from one sample in a study of blood T cell repertoires in COVID-19. Profiled with immunoSEQ multiplex PCR; TCRdb holds only in-frame clones, not every one. This sample yields around 67,000 clones, of which roughly 89% are seen a single time; roughly a fifth belongs to the top ten. Material: peripheral blood. The receptors here all came from a woman aged 80 or over with acute or convalescent COVID-19.

The chain couples TRBV27 to TRBJ2-3; 13 bases match TRBD2. This CDR3 has 17 residues. From germline, CDR1 is MNHEY and CDR2 SMNVEV (reference sequence). Trimming removed 3 bases from V and 1 base from J; junction bases left unmatched: 4. This CDR3 reads CASSFFGLAGGTDTQYF. The CDR3 DNA sequence: TGTGCCAGCAGTTTTTTCGGACTAGCGGGGGGCACAGATACGCAGTATTTT.

The chain carries TRBV4-1 and TRBJ2-3; a possible D gene is TRBD1 (6 bases). V lost 1 base, J lost 5 bases, and 16 bases lay in between. The germline gives CDR1 MGHRA, CDR2 YSYEKL. This CDR3 comprises 16 residues. The CDR3 nucleotides are TGCGCCAGCAGCCAAGTACCCCTCAGGGGTGGAGATACGCAGTATTTT. Translating gives CASSQVPLRGGDTQYF.

The V and J genes are TRBV18 and TRBJ1-6, with D perhaps matching TRBD1 (6 bases). The germline V and J ends were trimmed by 4 bases and 8 bases, with 30 bases remaining between them. The germline V gene has CDR1 KGHSH and CDR2 LQKENI. This CDR3 is built from 20 residues. CDR3 residues: CASSLTRPAPTQGRDSPLHF. CDR3 in DNA: TGTGCCAGCTCACTCACTAGACCCGCCCCCACACAGGGAAGGGATTCACCCCTCCACTTT.

This clone was counted at least ten times. CDR3 sequence (DNA): TGTGCCAGCAGCCTACCGACAGGGGGGAATGAAAAACTGTTTTTT. Amino acid sequence: CASSLPTGGNEKLFF. This chain connects TRBV7-8 to TRBJ1-4; 9 nucleotides match TRBD1. Germline V gene lookup returns CDR1 SGHVS and CDR2 FQNEAQ. The CDR3 length is 15 residues. The V and J ends lost 5 bases and 5 bases, in that order; junction bases with no gene match: 6.

The chain combines TRBV5-1 with TRBJ1-1, with TRBD1 matching over 8 bases. The V gene end was trimmed by 3 bases and the J gene end by 13 bases; junction bases not matched to a gene: 11. In germline, CDR1 is SGHRS, CDR2 YFSETQ. This CDR3 spans 13 amino acids. CDR3 residues: CASSSEGQGIDFF. The DNA of the CDR3 is TGCGCCAGCAGCTCCGAAGGACAGGGAATCGATTTCTTT.

The chain combines TRBV15 with TRBJ1-5; D is ambiguous. With 0 bases removed from V and 4 bases from J, the gap between germline ends came to 10 bases. This CDR3 region has 15 residues. Per germline, CDR1 LNHNV and CDR2 YYDKDF (reference sequence). The CDR3 DNA reads TGTGCCACCAGCAGAGATGCACAGATAAATCAGCCCCAGCATTTT. This gives the protein CATSRDAQINQPQHF.

The V and J genes are TRBV15 and TRBJ1-6; D is possibly TRBD1 (6 bases). Germline values: CDR1 LNHNV, CDR2 YYDKDF (reference sequence). The ends were cut back, 4 bases at V and 7 bases at J, with 14 bases in the middle. The CDR3 runs 15 residues. As DNA, the CDR3 is TGTGCCACCAGCACCCGCAGGACAGAAAATTCACCCCTCCACTTT. This codes for CATSTRRTENSPLHF.

The chain has TRBV7-9 and TRBJ2-3; a weak D match, TRBD1 (6 bases). This CDR3 has 15 amino acids. V was cut by 2 bases and J by 4 bases, with 13 bases left in between. Germline values: CDR1 SEHNR, CDR2 FQNEAQ (reference sequence). CDR3 nucleotides: TGTGCCAGCAGCTTATCCACAGGGTGGGCAGATACGCAGTATTTT. Its protein product is CASSLSTGWADTQYF.

In this sample, this clone turned up a few times. The chain combines TRBV27 with TRBJ1-4; TRBD1 matches at 7 bases. The CDR3 runs 16 residues. Trimming took 2 bases from V and 4 from J; bases not matched to a gene: 7. Germline V gene data show CDR1 as MNHEY and CDR2 as SMNVEV (reference sequence). In DNA form, the CDR3 reads TGTGCCAGCAGTTTAAAAGGGACAGCCCATAATGAAAAACTGTTTTTT. Amino acid sequence: CASSLKGTAHNEKLFF.

V is TRBV12-3 or TRBV12-4 and J is TRBJ1-5; D remains ambiguous. V dropped 5 bases and J dropped 5 bases, with 10 bases sitting between them. The CDR3 sequence is 13 residues long. Written as DNA, the CDR3 is TGTGCCAGCAGTCCCCAGACTGATCAGCCCCAGCATTTT. It is translated as CASSPQTDQPQHF.

The CDR3 is CASSLTSGSYEQYF. DNA of the CDR3: TGTGCCAGCAGCTTGACTAGCGGGAGTTACGAGCAGTACTTC. The chain combines TRBV5-6 with TRBJ2-7, with TRBD2 matching over 11 bases. After removal of 1 base from V and 4 bases from J, the junction contained 1 base not matched to a gene. CDR3 size: 14 residues. Germline V CDR1 and CDR2: SGHDT, YYEEEE. Together with reference TRBV5-6 and TRBJ2-7, the CDR3 gives the full variable domain: DAGVTQSPTHLIKTRGQQVTLRCSPKSGHDTVSWYQQALGQGPQFIFQYYEEEERQRGNFPDRFSGHQFPNYSSELNVNALLLGDSALYLCASSLTSGSYEQYFGPGTRLTVT.

The gene calls are TRBV27 and TRBJ1-1; 7 bases are a match to TRBD1. J gave up 4 bases and V 6 bases, and 5 bases lay outside the gene matches. This CDR3 has 13 residues. Germline CDR1 reads MNHEY; CDR2 reads SMNVEV (reference sequence). CDR3 in amino acids: CASRGQDSTEAFF. The DNA of the CDR3 is TGTGCCAGCAGAGGACAGGACAGCACTGAAGCTTTCTTT.

This chain links TRBV29-1 with TRBJ2-3; 11 bases fit TRBD1. Germline trimming cut 2 bases from V and 3 bases from J; bases unmatched to any gene: 10. The CDR3 totals 17 residues. Germline loops: CDR1 SQVTM, CDR2 ANQGSEA. CDR3 in amino acids: CSVESPGTGGMTDTQYF. In DNA form, the CDR3 reads TGCAGCGTTGAATCACCCGGGACAGGGGGTATGACAGATACGCAGTATTTT.

The rearrangement links TRBV5-1 to TRBJ2-1, with 9 bases lining up with TRBD2. Germline loops: CDR1 SGHRS, CDR2 YFSETQ. V was clipped by 5 bases and J by 4 bases; unmatched bases: 10. The CDR3 has 16 residues. For the CDR3, the DNA is TGCGCCAGCAGGGAGCAAGCTAGCGGGATATACAATGAGCAGTTCTTC. Translating gives CASREQASGIYNEQFF.

The V call is TRBV19, the J call TRBJ1-5, with no clear D. Trimming took off 5 bases at V and 1 base at J, with 9 bases between the two ends. Germline V CDR1 and CDR2: LNHDA, SQIVND (reference sequence). This CDR3 has 14 amino acids. The CDR3 here is CASSSLFSNQPQHF. The DNA for the CDR3 is TGTGCCAGTAGTTCTCTATTCAGCAATCAGCCCCAGCATTTT.

V usage is TRBV6-5 and J usage is TRBJ2-1, with 10 bases that match TRBD2. This CDR3 is built from 15 residues. Germline loops: CDR1 MNHEY, CDR2 SVGAGI. Trimming cost V 6 bases and J 8 bases; bases outside gene matches: 10. The CDR3 protein is CASRASSGSSDEQFF. The CDR3 DNA reads TGTGCCAGCAGGGCGTCTAGCGGGAGTTCGGATGAGCAGTTCTTC.

This chain uses TRBV5-1 with TRBJ2-7, with D maybe TRBD2 (7 bases). The CDR3 spans 15 residues. Germline V CDR1 and CDR2: SGHRS, YFSETQ. The V and J ends lost 0 bases and 8 bases respectively, with 18 bases between them. The CDR3 nucleotides are TGCGCCAGCAGCTTGGAAGCTGGGGGGGGGCCTAAGCAGTACTTC. This codes for CASSLEAGGGPKQYF.

The chain recombines TRBV2 with TRBJ1-1, with TRBD1 matching over 7 bases. The CDR3 has 13 residues. Trimming took 6 bases from V and 4 from J; bases not matched to a gene: 5. Germline CDR1 SNHLY, CDR2 FYNNEI. For the CDR3, the DNA is TGTGCCAGCAGGAGACAGGGCGGCACTGAAGCTTTCTTT. Protein sequence: CASRRQGGTEAFF.

CDR3 DNA: TGTGCCAGCAGTTGGACAGTCATGAACACTGAAGCTTTCTTT. Translated: CASSWTVMNTEAFF. This chain uses TRBV6-5 with TRBJ1-1; tentatively, D is TRBD1 (6 bases). Germline V gene sequence: CDR1 MNHEY, CDR2 SVGAGI. The CDR3 sequence is 14 residues long. The ends were cut back, 4 bases at V and 0 bases at J, with 9 bases in the middle.

V usage is TRBV28 and J usage is TRBJ1-6; 7 nucleotides match TRBD1. Per germline, CDR1 MDHEN and CDR2 SYDVKM. The CDR3 consists of 16 residues. V lost 7 bases to trimming and J lost 5 bases; unmatched junction nucleotides: 11. In nucleotides, the CDR3 is TGTGCCAGCAAGGGGGCGAGCGATCTCCATAATTCACCCCTCCACTTT. This sequence encodes CASKGASDLHNSPLHF. Full variable domain (missing parts from reference TRBV28 and TRBJ1-6): DVKVTQSSRYLVKRTGEKVFLECVQDMDHENMFWYRQDPGLGLRLIYFSYDVKMKEKGDIPEGYSVSREKKERFSLILESASTNQTSMYLCASKGASDLHNSPLHFGNGTRLTVT.

The chain is built from TRBV6-5 and TRBJ2-7; no reliable D call. V was shortened by 7 bases and J by 2 bases, with 12 bases between the two germline ends. The germline V gene encodes CDR1 MNHEY and CDR2 SVGAGI. CDR3 size: 13 residues. The CDR3 nucleotides are TGTGCCAGCACAGCCGACACCACCTACGAGCAGTACTTC. Its translation is CASTADTTYEQYF.

The rearrangement uses TRBV7-9 and TRBJ2-1, with a possible D match to TRBD2 (6 bases). Germline V gene data show CDR1 as SEHNR and CDR2 as FQNEAQ (reference sequence). Trimming pared 6 bases from V and 4 bases from J, leaving 19 bases between. This CDR3 is built from 16 residues. In DNA, the CDR3 is TGTGCCAGCAGTTTCGGACTTGGCGGGAATTACAATGAGCAGTTCTTC. This encodes CASSFGLGGNYNEQFF.

The genes are TRBV6-6 and TRBJ2-1; TRBD2 matches 7 bases. This CDR3 is 15 amino acids long. V shed 0 bases and J 8 bases; nucleotides not matched to a gene: 7. From germline, CDR1 is MNHNY and CDR2 SVGAGI (reference sequence). CDR3 nucleotides: TGTGCCAGCAGTTACTCCGGGACTAAGTTCGATGAGCAGTTCTTC. Its protein product is CASSYSGTKFDEQFF.

The chain joins TRBV19 to TRBJ2-3; possible D gene TRBD2, 6 bases. The V end was cut by 1 base, the J end by 2 bases, with 10 bases between. Germline CDR1 reads LNHDA; CDR2 reads SQIVND (reference sequence). CDR3 length: 15 residues. CDR3 coding DNA: TGTGCCAGTAGTATAGGGGGGGTGACCACAGATACGCAGTATTTT. This gives the protein CASSIGGVTTDTQYF.